This T cell receptor beta chain was documented in a study of blood T cell repertoires in COVID-19. Study summary: The United States, Italy and Spain were the sources of the acute and convalescent COVID-19 samples.

CDR3 length: 16 residues. Looked up from germline, CDR1 is SGHRS and CDR2 is YFSETQ. The V segment lost 4 bases and the J segment 2 bases; nucleotides outside the gene matches: 8. Generated by immunoSEQ multiplex PCR, the TCRdb table keeps only in-frame clones and is missing some. This table holds 150,000 or so clones, approximately 85% found once. This TCR derives from a woman aged 60 to 75 with COVID-19, enrolled during active disease. This rearrangement joins TRBV5-1 to TRBJ2-3; 9 bases are a match to TRBD2. The sample taken for sequencing was peripheral blood. The DNA of the CDR3 is TGCGCCAGCAGCGAGTTTAGCGGGGGACTCACAGATACGCAGTATTTT. The encoded protein is CASSEFSGGLTDTQYF.